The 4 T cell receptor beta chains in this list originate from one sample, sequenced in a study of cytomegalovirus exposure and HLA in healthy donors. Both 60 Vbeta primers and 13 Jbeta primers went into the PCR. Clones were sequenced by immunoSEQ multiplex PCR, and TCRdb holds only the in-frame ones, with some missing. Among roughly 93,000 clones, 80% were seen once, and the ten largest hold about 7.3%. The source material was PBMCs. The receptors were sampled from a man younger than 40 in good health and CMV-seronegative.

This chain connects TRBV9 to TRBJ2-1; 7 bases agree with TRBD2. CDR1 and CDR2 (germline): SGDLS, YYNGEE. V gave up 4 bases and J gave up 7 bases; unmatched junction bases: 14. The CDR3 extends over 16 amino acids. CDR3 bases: TGTGCCAGCAGCCCCGTAAGAGCGGGACCCCAGAATGAGCAGTTCTTC. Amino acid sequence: CASSPVRAGPQNEQFF.

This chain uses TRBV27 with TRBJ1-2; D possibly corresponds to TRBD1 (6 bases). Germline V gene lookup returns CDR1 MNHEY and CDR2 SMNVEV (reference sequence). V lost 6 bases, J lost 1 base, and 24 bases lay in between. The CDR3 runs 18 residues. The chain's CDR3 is CASSSHWYREEDNYGYTF. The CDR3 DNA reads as TGTGCCAGCAGCTCCCACTGGTACAGGGAAGAAGATAACTATGGCTACACCTTC.

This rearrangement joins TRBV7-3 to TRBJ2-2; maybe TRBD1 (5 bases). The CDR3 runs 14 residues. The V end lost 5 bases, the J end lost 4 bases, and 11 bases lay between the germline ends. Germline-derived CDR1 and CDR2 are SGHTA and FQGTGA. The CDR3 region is CASSPQGITGELFF. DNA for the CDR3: TGTGCCAGCAGCCCTCAGGGTATCACCGGGGAGCTGTTTTTT. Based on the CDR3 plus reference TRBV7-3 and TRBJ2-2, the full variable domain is GAGVSQTPSNKVTEKGKYVELRCDPISGHTALYWYRQSLGQGPEFLIYFQGTGAADDSGLPNDRFFAVRPEGSVSTLKIQRTERGDSAVYLCASSPQGITGELFFGEGSRLTVL.

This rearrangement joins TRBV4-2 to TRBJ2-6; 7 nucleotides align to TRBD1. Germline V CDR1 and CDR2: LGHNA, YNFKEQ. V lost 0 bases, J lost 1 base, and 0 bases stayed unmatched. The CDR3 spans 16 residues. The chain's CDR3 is CASSQDRGSGANVLTF. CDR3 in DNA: TGTGCCAGCAGCCAAGACAGGGGGTCTGGGGCCAACGTCCTGACTTTC.